What follows are 17 T cell receptor beta chains derived from one specimen sequenced in a study of blood T cell repertoires in COVID-19 (dated by TCRdb to about 2020). The library was produced with the immunoSEQ multiplex PCR assay. TCRdb limited this immuneACCESS table to in-frame rearrangements with V and J called. A share of clones is missing; checked studies link under half to unresolved V genes, and the rest is unexplained. The sample contains 90,000 to 120,000 clones, 69% of them found a single time. The ten top clones hold less than 6.5% of the sample. The material sequenced was peripheral blood. Source of these receptors: an elderly man with acute or convalescent COVID-19.

V usage is TRBV6-2 or TRBV6-3 and J usage is TRBJ2-1, with D possibly matching TRBD2 (5 bases). Germline V gene data show CDR1 as MNHEY and CDR2 as SVGEGT. The length of the CDR3 is 16 residues. The V gene lost 4 bases and the J gene lost 2 bases, with 15 bases spanning the gap. The CDR3 sequence is CASSSQDWVTYNEQFF. The CDR3, as DNA: TGTGCCAGCAGTTCCCAGGACTGGGTTACCTACAATGAGCAGTTCTTC.

The V and J genes are TRBV28 and TRBJ1-2; TRBD1 matches at 10 bases. The germline CDR1 and CDR2 sequences are MDHEN and SYDVKM. After removal of 2 bases from V and 8 bases from J, the junction contained 5 bases not matched to a gene. The CDR3 is 14 amino acids. The CDR3 region has the DNA TGTGCCAGCAGTTTAGACAGGGGGCTTGGGGGCTACACCTTC. This codes for CASSLDRGLGGYTF.

V and J are TRBV7-9 and TRBJ2-2; the D is unclear. This CDR3 spans 17 amino acids. The germline V and J ends were trimmed by 0 bases and 6 bases, with 17 bases remaining between them. Germline V lookup: CDR1 SEHNR, CDR2 FQNEAQ (reference sequence). In nucleotides, the CDR3 is TGTGCCAGCAGCTTAGCCTTCGGCTGGGCCCCCGCCGGGGAGCTGTTTTTT. This codes for CASSLAFGWAPAGELFF.

The gene calls are TRBV11-2 and TRBJ2-5; 7 bases are a match to TRBD1. With V trimmed by 5 bases and J by 2 bases, 5 bases remained unmatched. This CDR3 comprises 14 residues. Germline CDR1 is SGHAT and CDR2 is FQNNGV. The CDR3 DNA sequence: TGTGCCAGCAGCCCCGGGACAGCTCAAGAGACCCAGTACTTC. Protein: CASSPGTAQETQYF.

The chain links TRBV10-2 to TRBJ2-1; 12 bases agree with TRBD2. The length of the CDR3 is 15 residues. Germline V lookup: CDR1 WSHSY, CDR2 SAAADI. After removal of 2 bases from V and 7 bases from J, the junction contained 3 bases not matched to a gene. The DNA for the CDR3 is TGCGCCAGCAGTGAGCAGGGGACTAGCGGGAATGAGCAGTTCTTC. Translated: CASSEQGTSGNEQFF.

This clone was seen a single time. This chain joins TRBV7-9 and TRBJ2-3; no clear D. The CDR3 runs to 12 residues. Germline V gene sequence: CDR1 SEHNR, CDR2 FQNEAQ (reference sequence). With 5 bases removed from V and 0 bases from J, the gap between germline ends came to 3 bases. CDR3 nucleotides: TGTGCCAGCAGCCCTAGCACAGATACGCAGTATTTT. It codes for CASSPSTDTQYF.

This clone was observed a single time. The DNA for the CDR3 is TGCGCCAGCAGCCAAAACAGGGCGGCCCCCTCAGATACGCAGTATTTT. Amino acids: CASSQNRAAPSDTQYF. The chain has TRBV4-3 and TRBJ2-3; TRBD1 is a possible D gene (6 bases). V was pared by 2 bases and J by 4 bases, with 16 bases between. The germline gives CDR1 LGHNA, CDR2 YSLEER. The CDR3 has 16 amino acids.

This clone was seen many times. The chain carries TRBV21-1 and TRBJ1-6; TRBD1, the table's D call, lacks a check against the DNA. TRBV21-1 is designated a pseudogene. The CDR3 runs 18 residues. The CDR3 DNA reads as TGTGCCAGCAGCAAAGCGAGGGACAAAAGCTCCTATAATTCACCCCTCCACTTT. Protein sequence: CASSKARDKSSYNSPLHF.

The gene calls are TRBV6-5 and TRBJ2-2; D may be TRBD2 (6 bases). The CDR3 covers 16 residues. CDR1 is MNHEY and CDR2 is SVGAGI in the germline V gene. The V gene lost 0 bases and the J gene lost 5 bases, with 13 bases spanning the gap. The CDR3 DNA follows: TGTGCCAGCAGTTACTCCGGGGGAGTTGGTACCGGGGAGCTGTTTTTT. Protein product: CASSYSGGVGTGELFF.

The chain has TRBV25-1 and TRBJ2-1; 8 nucleotides match TRBD1. This CDR3 has 16 amino acids. The V segment lost 6 bases and the J segment 3 bases; nucleotides outside the gene matches: 10. Per germline, CDR1 MGHDK and CDR2 SYGVNS. CDR3 loop: CASRAQGTGRYNEQFF. In DNA, the CDR3 is TGTGCCAGCAGGGCACAGGGGACAGGTCGCTACAATGAGCAGTTCTTC.

The rearrangement links TRBV6-6 to TRBJ2-1; TRBD2 agrees at 12 bases. After removal of 4 bases from V and 5 bases from J, the junction contained 6 bases not matched to a gene. The CDR3 runs 16 residues. In germline, CDR1 is MNHNY, CDR2 SVGAGI (reference sequence). The CDR3 spells CASSFGLAGFNNEQFF. The CDR3 DNA sequence: TGTGCCAGCAGTTTCGGACTAGCGGGGTTTAACAATGAGCAGTTCTTC.

The chain has TRBV4-3 and TRBJ2-2, with D perhaps matching TRBD1 (5 bases). Trimming took off 1 base at V and 6 bases at J, with 9 bases between the two ends. This CDR3 has 14 residues. Per the germline V gene, CDR1 is LGHNA and CDR2 is YSLEER. DNA of the CDR3: TGCGCCAGCAGCCAAGGCATAGGGGCCGGGGAGCTGTTTTTT. Residues: CASSQGIGAGELFF.

As to this clone: Different DNA sequences within this sample yield the same CDR3. The chain recombines TRBV6-2 or TRBV6-3 with TRBJ1-5; TRBD1 matches 7 bases. Germline lookup yields CDR1 MNHEY and CDR2 SVGEGT. The CDR3 length is 13 residues. J was trimmed by 5 bases and V by 6 bases; bases with no gene match: 4. The CDR3 DNA reads TGTGCCAGCAGCCGAGACAGGGATCAGCCCCAGCATTTT. Protein product: CASSRDRDQPQHF.

The CDR3 protein is CASSLAIAKNIQYF. The CDR3 nucleotides read TGTGCCAGCAGCTTAGCTATAGCCAAAAACATTCAGTACTTC. This sequence joins TRBV7-2 and TRBJ2-4; D is unclear. The CDR3 contains 14 residues. Germline values: CDR1 SGHTA, CDR2 FQGNSA. V lost 0 bases to trimming and J lost 0 bases, with 3 bases between them.

CDR3 DNA: TGTGCCAGCAGCCGATCTAGCGGGAGCGGTGGTACTGAGCAGTTCTTC. Its protein product is CASSRSSGSGGTEQFF. The V and J genes are TRBV6-6 and TRBJ2-1, with TRBD2 identical over 10 bases. This CDR3 has 16 residues. The germline CDR1 and CDR2 sequences are MNHNY and SVGAGI (reference sequence). V lost 6 bases, J lost 9 bases, and 14 bases stayed unmatched.

This sequence joins TRBV7-2 and TRBJ2-7; possibly TRBD2 for D (5 bases). Trimming removed 8 bases at V and 3 bases at J, with 11 bases between. Germline V gene sequence: CDR1 SGHTA, CDR2 FQGNSA. CDR3 size: 12 residues. CDR3 residues: CASCPSGYEQYF. DNA of the CDR3: TGTGCCAGCTGCCCCAGCGGCTACGAGCAGTACTTC. The full variable domain, completed using reference TRBV7-2 and TRBJ2-7, is GAGVSQSPSNKVTEKGKDVELRCDPISGHTALYWYRQSLGQGLEFLIYFQGNSAPDKSGLPSDRFSAERTGGSVSTLTIQRTQQEDSAVYLCASCPSGYEQYFGPGTRLTVT.

CDR3 sequence: CASSQGRQVFTF. In DNA, the CDR3 is TGTGCCAGCAGCCAAGGAAGACAGGTTTTCACCTTC. The rearrangement joins TRBV3-1 (or the pseudogene TRBV3-2) to TRBJ1-2, with a tentative D call TRBD1 (6 bases). The CDR3 is 12 amino acids. CDR1 is LGHDT, CDR2 YNNKEL, per germline (reference sequence). Trimming cost V 1 base and J 13 bases, with 13 bases left between them.